A single sample gave rise to the 31 T cell receptor beta chains below, sequenced in a study of blood T cells in healthy people across ages. A second PCR, run for roughly 7 to 11 cycles, used a sample-barcoded 5' primer plus a J-beta primer mix. TCRdb reprocessed the 5' RACE reads with MiXCR, giving one entry per CDR3 protein. Of about 580,000 distinct CDR3 sequences listed, around half were seen once; the top ten hold just under 25%. Sequenced sample: blood. These receptor sequences come from a man older than 75 in good health.

This clonotype was detected only a few times. V and J are TRBV5-6 and TRBJ2-1; TRBD1 agrees at 8 bases. V lost 5 bases and J lost 0; bases outside the gene matches: 10. This CDR3 has 17 residues. CDR1 and CDR2 (germline): SGHDT, YYEEEE. Written as DNA, the CDR3 is TGTGCCAGCAGGAAACAGGGGGATACGGCCTCCTACAATGAGCAGTTCTTC. Its translation is CASRKQGDTASYNEQFF.

This clonotype was counted a few times. The rearrangement joins TRBV3-1 to TRBJ2-7; 12 nucleotides agree with TRBD2. There are 18 residues in the CDR3. Germline trimming cut 0 bases from V and 3 bases from J; bases unmatched to any gene: 9. The V gene's germline CDR1 is LGHDT and CDR2 YNNKEL (reference sequence). Here the CDR3 DNA reads TGTGCCAGCAGCCAAGAATACCTAGCGGGAGGGCCTCGCTACGAGCAGTACTTC. Translating gives CASSQEYLAGGPRYEQYF.

Of note for this clonotype: A much larger clonotype is one base distant, so this may be a read error. This chain connects TRBV7-9 to TRBJ2-5; D gene unclear. In germline, CDR1 is SEHNR, CDR2 FQNEAQ (reference sequence). The CDR3 covers 14 residues. The CDR3 spells CASSLTTPQEIQYF. In DNA form, the CDR3 reads TGTGCCAGCAGCTTAACGACACCACAAGAGATCCAGTACTTC.

This clonotype was seen repeatedly, ten times or more. The chain employs TRBV20-1 and TRBJ2-7, with D hard to call. This CDR3 comprises 11 residues. CDR1 is DFQATT, CDR2 SNEGSKA, per germline (reference sequence). Trimming pared 4 bases from V and 5 bases from J, leaving 9 bases between. The DNA of the CDR3 is TGCAGTGCTATCCCAAGGCACGAGCAGTACTTC. This translates into CSAIPRHEQYF.

V and J are TRBV20-1 and TRBJ1-5; D is possibly TRBD1 (5 bases). V was pared by 0 bases and J by 7 bases, with 13 bases between. CDR3 length equals 14 residues. Germline CDR1 DFQATT, CDR2 SNEGSKA (reference sequence). CDR3 loop: CSARDTGARQPQHF. The DNA of the CDR3 is TGCAGTGCTAGAGATACTGGGGCTAGACAGCCCCAGCATTTT.

V gene TRBV20-1 combines with J gene TRBJ1-5; 10 nucleotides align to TRBD1. Trimming removed 6 bases from V and 2 bases from J; junction bases left unmatched: 7. This CDR3 is 15 amino acids long. Germline loops: CDR1 DFQATT, CDR2 SNEGSKA (reference sequence). The CDR3 loop reads CSAKTGGFGNQPQHF. CDR3 sequence (DNA): TGCAGTGCAAAGACAGGGGGCTTCGGCAATCAGCCCCAGCATTTT.

Here the CDR3 DNA reads TGTGCCAGCAGCCAGAGGTATATACAGGGGGCGTCCTACGAGCAGTACTTC. Its translation is CASSQRYIQGASYEQYF. The rearrangement uses TRBV3-1 and TRBJ2-7; 9 nucleotides line up with TRBD1. V shed 3 bases, J shed 1 base, and the junction held 10 bases outside the gene matches. The CDR3 covers 17 residues. The germline V gene encodes CDR1 LGHDT and CDR2 YNNKEL (reference sequence).

This clonotype has a count of ten or more. This chain connects TRBV7-2 to TRBJ2-1, with 11 bases matching TRBD2. Germline CDR1 and CDR2: SGHTA and FQGNSA. V gave up 2 bases and J gave up 4 bases; unmatched junction bases: 7. This CDR3 is built from 17 residues. The CDR3 coding sequence is TGTGCCAGCAGCTTACAGGGAGGACTAGCGGGTTACAATGAGCAGTTCTTC. Amino acids: CASSLQGGLAGYNEQFF.

This chain links TRBV19 with TRBJ1-2; TRBD1 might be the D (5 bases). The CDR3 has 13 residues. Germline CDR1 and CDR2: LNHDA and SQIVND (reference sequence). Trimming pared 8 bases from V and 4 bases from J, leaving 14 bases between. This chain's CDR3 is CASWEQEGYGYTF. The CDR3 DNA sequence: TGTGCCAGTTGGGAACAGGAGGGCTATGGCTACACCTTC.

The chain employs TRBV6-6 and TRBJ1-1, with D tentatively TRBD1 (5 bases). The CDR3 length is 15 residues. Trimming took 2 bases from V and 4 from J, leaving 14 bases between them. Germline V gene data show CDR1 as MNHNY and CDR2 as SVGAGI (reference sequence). The CDR3 reads CASSYSQGVSTEAFF. CDR3 nucleotide sequence: TGTGCCAGCAGTTACAGTCAGGGTGTGAGCACTGAAGCTTTCTTT.

This clonotype was seen only once. The chain uses TRBV4-3 and TRBJ2-1; 7 nucleotides match TRBD1. This CDR3 is built from 14 residues. The germline V gene has CDR1 LGHNA and CDR2 YSLEER. With 0 bases clipped from V and 7 bases from J, the junction kept 3 bases outside the gene matches. This CDR3 is CASSQDSDRNEQFF. DNA for the CDR3: TGCGCCAGCAGCCAAGATTCGGACAGGAATGAGCAGTTCTTC.

The sample holds a few counts of this clonotype. This chain joins TRBV7-2 and TRBJ2-5; maybe TRBD2 (6 bases). The CDR3 runs 14 residues. The germline V gene encodes CDR1 SGHTA and CDR2 FQGNSA. Trimming took 5 bases from V and 4 from J, leaving 14 bases between them. The CDR3, as DNA: TGTGCCAGCAGCCCTACTAGCTGGCGAGAGACCCAGTACTTC. The encoded protein is CASSPTSWRETQYF.

CDR3: CNEPRRTQETQYF. CDR3 coding DNA: TGCAACGAGCCCCGACGTACCCAAGAGACCCAGTACTTC. The chain uses TRBV29-1 and TRBJ2-5; D call uncertain. CDR3 size: 13 residues. Per germline, CDR1 SQVTM and CDR2 ANQGSEA.

The genes are TRBV20-1 and TRBJ2-3, with D perhaps matching TRBD2 (5 bases). Trimming removed 6 bases at V and 0 bases at J, with 10 bases between. Germline V gives CDR1 DFQATT, CDR2 SNEGSKA (reference sequence). The CDR3 covers 13 residues. CDR3 DNA sequence: TGCAGTGCACGCCCGGGAAGCACAGATACGCAGTATTTT. As protein: CSARPGSTDTQYF.

As concerns this clonotype: At one boundary the junction diverges from the germline segment, which might be a read error. In DNA, the CDR3 is TGTGCCTGGAGATGGTTGAGCGCAGATATGCAGTATTTT. Its translation: CAWRWLSADMQYF. This chain links TRBV30 with TRBJ2-3; D not certain. CDR3 length: 13 residues. Germline assignment: CDR1 GTSNPN and CDR2 SVGIG (reference sequence).

This clonotype was detected only a few times. V gene TRBV7-2 combines with J gene TRBJ2-1, with TRBD2 identical over 8 bases. CDR3 size: 17 residues. After removal of 0 bases from V and 0 bases from J, the junction contained 4 bases not matched to a gene. CDR1 is SGHTA and CDR2 is FQGNSA in the germline V gene. In DNA, the CDR3 is TGTGCCAGCAGCTTAGCTGTGCTAGCGGGCTCCTACAATGAGCAGTTCTTC. It encodes CASSLAVLAGSYNEQFF.

This clonotype was seen only a few times. The rearrangement links TRBV20-1 to TRBJ2-4, with D possibly TRBD1 on 5 matching bases. The V end was cut by 1 base, the J end by 8 bases, with 9 bases between. Germline V gives CDR1 DFQATT, CDR2 SNEGSKA (reference sequence). This CDR3 is 12 amino acids long. In DNA form, the CDR3 reads TGCAGTGCTAGAGCCCTCAGGGACATTCAGTACTTC. Amino acids: CSARALRDIQYF.

The gene calls are TRBV4-3 and TRBJ1-6; no firm D call. The length of the CDR3 is 16 residues. Germline V lookup: CDR1 LGHNA, CDR2 YSLEER. The V and J ends lost 1 base and 0 bases respectively, with 7 bases between them. CDR3 nucleotides: TGCGCCAGCAGCCAAGTACCGAGCTCCTATAATTCACCCCTCCACTTT. This gives the protein CASSQVPSSYNSPLHF.

The CDR3 is CASSNSRAEAFF. The CDR3, as DNA: TGTGCCAGCAGCAACTCCAGGGCAGAAGCTTTCTTT. The chain is built from TRBV11-1 and TRBJ1-1; perhaps TRBD1 as D (5 bases). The V gene's germline CDR1 is SGHAT and CDR2 FQDESV (reference sequence). Trimming took off 5 bases at V and 8 bases at J, with 12 bases between the two ends. CDR3 length equals 12 residues.

The chain is built from TRBV7-2 and TRBJ2-5; no definite D call. The CDR3 loop spans 13 amino acids. Germline values: CDR1 SGHTA, CDR2 FQGNSA. Trimming left V 3 bases short and J 5 bases short, with 10 bases between. CDR3 sequence: CASSFSTRETQYF. CDR3 sequence (DNA): TGTGCCAGCAGCTTTTCGACGAGGGAGACCCAGTACTTC. Together with reference TRBV7-2 and TRBJ2-5, the CDR3 gives the full variable domain: GAGVSQSPSNKVTEKGKDVELRCDPISGHTALYWYRQSLGQGLEFLIYFQGNSAPDKSGLPSDRFSAERTGGSVSTLTIQRTQQEDSAVYLCASSFSTRETQYFGPGTRLLVL.

This chain uses TRBV6-2 or TRBV6-3 with TRBJ2-7; TRBD1 matches 10 bases. The trim removed 4 bases at V and 4 bases at J, leaving 13 bases unmatched. CDR1 MNHEY and CDR2 SVGEGT come from the germline V gene. The CDR3 is made up of 17 amino acids. The CDR3 DNA is TGTGCCAGCAGTTTCGACAGGGGGCCGCTCCCCCCATACGAGCAGTACTTC. It is translated as CASSFDRGPLPPYEQYF.

The chain has TRBV24-1 and TRBJ2-5, with D perhaps matching TRBD2 (6 bases). Trimming removed 5 bases from V and 11 bases from J, with 26 bases in between. From germline, CDR1 is KGHDR and CDR2 SFDVKD. This CDR3 is built from 16 residues. The CDR3 here is CATSGDSGSSYNEQYF. CDR3 bases: TGTGCCACCAGTGGGGATAGCGGAAGCTCCTACAATGAGCAGTACTTC.

This clonotype was found a few times. This sequence joins TRBV20-1 and TRBJ2-5; weak D call: TRBD2 (5 bases). CDR1 is DFQATT, CDR2 SNEGSKA, per germline (reference sequence). The CDR3 runs to 16 residues. V was cut by 6 bases and J by 2 bases, with 22 bases left in between. The CDR3 nucleotides read TGCAGTGCGGACCCAAGAGAGGGAGAAGGGCAAGAGACCCAGTACTTC. Translating gives CSADPREGEGQETQYF.

This clonotype came up a few times. This chain uses TRBV9 with TRBJ2-3; D unclear. Deletions cut 0 bases from V and 0 bases from J, with 5 bases between. The CDR3 runs to 14 residues. Germline values: CDR1 SGDLS, CDR2 YYNGEE. The CDR3 DNA sequence: TGTGCCAGCAGCGTAGGCATCAGCACAGATACGCAGTATTTT. As protein: CASSVGISTDTQYF.

This clonotype was recorded once. The V call is TRBV25-1, the J call TRBJ2-1, with D perhaps matching TRBD1 (6 bases). The J call is doubtful: the DNA matches TRBJ2-7 better. This CDR3 spans 15 amino acids. Germline CDR1 and CDR2: MGHDK and SYGVNS. The CDR3: CASRVKQGPYNEQYF. CDR3 DNA sequence: TGTGCCAGCAGAGTTAAGCAGGGGCCGTACAATGAGCAGTACTTC.

J is TRBJ2-5 and V is TRBV3-1; no clear D. Deletions cut 1 base from V and 5 bases from J, with 14 bases between. Per germline, CDR1 LGHDT and CDR2 YNNKEL (reference sequence). CDR3 length: 15 residues. For the CDR3, the DNA is TGTGCCAGCAGCCAAGGGGAATTACTTGCGGAGACCCAGTACTTC. This translates into CASSQGELLAETQYF.

This clonotype has ten or more counts. V and J are TRBV4-3 and TRBJ2-4; D unresolved. Between the trimmed V and J ends, which lost 0 bases and 13 bases, there was a span of 16 bases. The CDR3 runs 14 residues. Per germline, CDR1 LGHNA and CDR2 YSLEER. CDR3 amino acids: CASSQDLVATPQYF. DNA for the CDR3: TGCGCCAGCAGCCAAGATCTTGTGGCGACCCCACAGTACTTC.

This clonotype has just a few counts. The chain has TRBV12-3 or TRBV12-4 and TRBJ1-6; D is uncertain. This CDR3 spans 12 amino acids. The V end was cut by 2 bases, the J end by 13 bases, with 9 bases between. Written as DNA, the CDR3 is TGTGCCAGCAGTTTATTAACGGACCCCCTCCACTTT. Encoded protein: CASSLLTDPLHF.

This clonotype was seen a few times. The rearrangement links TRBV7-9 to TRBJ1-1; no reliable D call. Germline V gene sequence: CDR1 SEHNR, CDR2 FQNEAQ (reference sequence). Between the trimmed V and J ends, which lost 0 bases and 3 bases, there was a span of 8 bases. This CDR3 comprises 14 residues. The CDR3 protein is CASSLAGTYTEAFF. DNA for the CDR3: TGTGCCAGCAGCTTAGCGGGCACATACACTGAAGCTTTCTTT.

This clonotype appeared many times. This rearrangement joins TRBV6-5 to TRBJ2-1, with TRBD2 matching over 13 bases. Germline values: CDR1 MNHEY, CDR2 SVGAGI. Trimming cost V 0 bases and J 8 bases; bases outside gene matches: 10. This CDR3 has 18 residues. The CDR3 nucleotides are TGTGCCAGCAGTTACTCGAGTCCGGGACTAGCGGGGAGACATGAGCAGTTCTTC. Translating it yields CASSYSSPGLAGRHEQFF.

The V gene is TRBV7-2, the J gene TRBJ2-2, with TRBD2 matching over 10 bases. Trimming removed 5 bases from V and 3 bases from J; junction bases left unmatched: 9. From germline, CDR1 is SGHTA and CDR2 FQGNSA. The CDR3 is 17 residues long. The CDR3 DNA reads TGTGCCAGCAGCCCCGCCGGAACTAGCGGGGACACCGGGGAGCTGTTTTTT. This sequence encodes CASSPAGTSGDTGELFF.